These 25 T cell receptor beta chains were sequenced from one sample in a study of blood T cell repertoires in COVID-19. Only in-frame clones appear in the TCRdb table, and some are missing; sequencing was by immunoSEQ multiplex PCR. The profile shows roughly 410,000 clones, approximately 91% of them singletons. The sample comprised peripheral blood. These receptors came from a woman aged 40 to 50 with COVID-19, enrolled during active disease.

The V gene is TRBV19, the J gene TRBJ2-5, with a possible D match to TRBD2 (5 bases). V dropped 4 bases and J dropped 2 bases, with 17 bases sitting between them. The CDR3 sequence is 16 residues long. Germline V gives CDR1 LNHDA, CDR2 SQIVND (reference sequence). The CDR3 protein is CASSKRARFTQETQYF. The CDR3 region has the DNA TGTGCCAGTAGTAAGAGGGCTCGTTTCACACAAGAGACCCAGTACTTC.

Notes on this clone: Other DNA sequences in the same sample also yield this CDR3. This CDR3 is CASSVGRGNTEAFF. CDR3 DNA sequence: TGTGCCAGCAGCGTCGGAAGGGGGAACACTGAAGCTTTCTTT. This chain uses TRBV9 with TRBJ1-1, with D perhaps matching TRBD1 (5 bases). Trimming pared 2 bases from V and 1 base from J, leaving 9 bases between. In germline, CDR1 is SGDLS, CDR2 YYNGEE. The length of the CDR3 is 14 residues.

The chain links TRBV7-2 to TRBJ1-1; a possible D gene is TRBD1 (5 bases). From germline, CDR1 is SGHTA and CDR2 FQGNSA. Trimming took off 2 bases at V and 7 bases at J, with 8 bases between the two ends. There are 12 residues in the CDR3. The chain's CDR3 is CASSLLGLEAFF. Written as DNA, the CDR3 is TGTGCCAGCAGCTTATTGGGGCTTGAAGCTTTCTTT.

The gene calls are TRBV10-3 and TRBJ2-7; tentatively, D is TRBD1 (7 bases). In germline, CDR1 is ENHRY, CDR2 SYGVKD. V lost 4 bases and J 0 bases, leaving 22 bases between the germline ends. The CDR3 has 18 amino acids. CDR3: CAISGGNGGGATSYEQYF. The CDR3 DNA follows: TGTGCCATCAGTGGGGGGAATGGAGGGGGCGCAACCTCCTACGAGCAGTACTTC.

This clone was observed once. The rearrangement joins TRBV19 to TRBJ2-7; a possible D gene is TRBD2 (5 bases). CDR1 is LNHDA and CDR2 is SQIVND in the germline V gene (reference sequence). The CDR3 consists of 12 residues. V was clipped by 5 bases and J by 6 bases, with 11 bases between them. This chain's CDR3 is CASSPGIGEQYF. For the CDR3, the DNA is TGTGCCAGTAGTCCCGGGATTGGCGAGCAGTACTTC.

The V and J genes are TRBV4-3 and TRBJ1-4; the D gene is possibly TRBD1 (5 bases). Germline V gene data show CDR1 as LGHNA and CDR2 as YSLEER. CDR3 length: 14 residues. V was trimmed by 3 bases and J by 4 bases, leaving 9 bases between them. The CDR3 is CASSQLGLNEKLFF. The DNA for the CDR3 is TGCGCCAGCAGCCAGCTGGGACTTAATGAAAAACTGTTTTTT.

This chain connects TRBV10-3 to TRBJ1-4; D remains unclear. Trimming stripped 3 bases from V and 8 bases from J, with 16 bases between. The CDR3 is 15 residues long. Germline values: CDR1 ENHRY, CDR2 SYGVKD. The CDR3 protein is CAISDSGTSGEKLFF. For the CDR3, the DNA is TGTGCCATCAGTGACTCGGGTACCAGCGGGGAAAAACTGTTTTTT.

V and J are TRBV6-5 and TRBJ1-3; 7 nucleotides agree with TRBD1. Unmatched junction bases numbered 7, after V lost 4 bases and J lost 4 bases. From germline, CDR1 is MNHEY and CDR2 SVGAGI. This CDR3 is 15 amino acids long. The CDR3 region is CASSSRGAGGNTIYF. CDR3 sequence (DNA): TGTGCCAGCAGTTCCAGGGGGGCAGGCGGAAACACCATATATTTT.

CDR3 in amino acids: CASSLQAGAINEKLFF. The CDR3 region has the DNA TGTGCCAGCAGCTTACAGGCAGGGGCCATCAATGAAAAACTGTTTTTT. The chain employs TRBV11-2 and TRBJ1-4; perhaps TRBD1 as D (6 bases). Trimming left V 2 bases short and J 5 bases short, with 15 bases between. The CDR3 is made up of 16 amino acids. Germline CDR1 is SGHAT and CDR2 is FQNNGV.

V is TRBV19 and J is TRBJ1-4, with D perhaps TRBD1 (6 bases). Germline CDR1 reads LNHDA; CDR2 reads SQIVND (reference sequence). The CDR3 has 16 amino acids. Trimming shortened V by 3 bases and J by 4 bases, and 15 bases separated the two germline ends. The chain's CDR3 is CASSMGGGAHNEKLFF. The DNA for the CDR3 is TGTGCCAGTAGTATGGGAGGGGGGGCCCATAATGAAAAACTGTTTTTT. The full variable domain, in which reference TRBV19 and TRBJ1-4 provide the parts outside the CDR3, is DGGITQSPKYLFRKEGQNVTLSCEQNLNHDAMYWYRQDPGQGLRLIYYSQIVNDFQKGDIAEGYSVSREKKESFPLTVTSAQKNPTAFYLCASSMGGGAHNEKLFFGSGTQLSVL.

This clone came up once. The chain uses TRBV5-6 and TRBJ1-1; D not resolved. Germline V gene lookup returns CDR1 SGHDT and CDR2 YYEEEE. V was shortened by 3 bases and J by 3 bases, with 9 bases between the two germline ends. The CDR3 has 13 amino acids. The CDR3 reads CASSWVRDTEAFF. For the CDR3, the DNA is TGTGCCAGCAGCTGGGTGCGGGACACTGAAGCTTTCTTT.

CDR3 nucleotides: TGCGCCAGCAGCCATCAAACCCCAGGGATGAACACTGAAGCTTTCTTT. Residues: CASSHQTPGMNTEAFF. V and J are TRBV4-1 and TRBJ1-1; D perhaps matches TRBD1 (5 bases). V was pared by 3 bases and J by 0 bases, with 14 bases between. The V gene's germline CDR1 is MGHRA and CDR2 YSYEKL. This CDR3 has 16 residues.

V is TRBV3-1 (or the pseudogene TRBV3-2) and J is TRBJ2-7; 7 bases are shared with TRBD1. V lost 9 bases and J lost 3; bases outside the gene matches: 11. Per germline, CDR1 LGHDT and CDR2 YNNKEL (reference sequence). This CDR3 is 14 amino acids long. The CDR3 DNA follows: TGTGCCAGTCACTCCGCAGGGACAGTCTACGAGCAGTACTTC. This encodes CASHSAGTVYEQYF.

The genes are TRBV5-1 and TRBJ2-7, with TRBD1 identical over 10 bases. CDR3 length: 15 amino acids. Germline CDR1 SGHRS, CDR2 YFSETQ. V gave up 4 bases and J gave up 9 bases; unmatched junction bases: 13. The CDR3 sequence is CASSGGDRGPLGQYF. The CDR3 nucleotides are TGCGCCAGCAGCGGGGGGGACAGGGGCCCCCTGGGGCAGTACTTC.

This chain links TRBV7-6 with TRBJ2-2; 10 bases are a match to TRBD2. There are 16 residues in the CDR3. CDR1 SGHVS and CDR2 FNYEAQ come from the germline V gene. The junction had 8 bases not matched to a gene; V was cut back by 3 bases and J by 7 bases. The CDR3 DNA reads TGTGCCAGCAGCTTGGGTCTAGCGGGAGTGAACGGGGAGCTGTTTTTT. Its translation: CASSLGLAGVNGELFF.

This chain connects TRBV7-9 to TRBJ2-5; 9 bases map to TRBD1. J was trimmed by 0 bases and V by 5 bases; bases with no gene match: 10. The CDR3 is 17 amino acids. Germline V gene sequence: CDR1 SEHNR, CDR2 FQNEAQ (reference sequence). The CDR3 nucleotides read TGTGCCAGCAGCCCGCGCCAGGGACAGGGTAACCAAGAGACCCAGTACTTC. It encodes CASSPRQGQGNQETQYF.

This chain connects TRBV6-5 to TRBJ1-2, with D hard to call. V lost 6 bases and J 4 bases, leaving 15 bases between the germline ends. This CDR3 is built from 14 residues. The V gene's germline CDR1 is MNHEY and CDR2 SVGAGI. The CDR3 nucleotides are TGTGCCAGCAGCCGTACAATCGGCGGCTATGGCTACACCTTC. Its protein product is CASSRTIGGYGYTF.

The gene calls are TRBV11-1 and TRBJ1-2; D call uncertain. The germline CDR1 and CDR2 sequences are SGHAT and FQDESV (reference sequence). V was pared by 5 bases and J by 5 bases, with 9 bases between. The CDR3 is made up of 12 amino acids. CDR3 DNA sequence: TGTGCCAGCAGCGCTCGGGAATATGGCTACACCTTC. Translated, it gives CASSAREYGYTF.

The chain uses TRBV6-5 and TRBJ1-2; maybe TRBD1 (5 bases). The ends were cut back, 10 bases at V and 6 bases at J, with 18 bases in the middle. The CDR3 runs 13 residues. CDR1 is MNHEY and CDR2 is SVGAGI in the germline V gene. This CDR3 reads CAIHRVGGHGYTF. In DNA, the CDR3 is TGTGCCATCCATAGGGTCGGGGGACATGGCTACACCTTC.

CDR3 sequence (DNA): TGTGCCAGCAGCTTAGGACGACTAGCGGGAGAGCAGTTCTTC. It yields the protein CASSLGRLAGEQFF. The chain uses TRBV7-8 and TRBJ2-1, with TRBD2 matching over 11 bases. The CDR3 totals 14 residues. Germline V gene sequence: CDR1 SGHVS, CDR2 FQNEAQ. J gave up 10 bases and V 1 base, and 3 bases lay outside the gene matches.

The rearrangement uses TRBV19 and TRBJ1-1; D may be TRBD1 (6 bases). V gave up 3 bases and J gave up 0 bases, with 17 bases separating them. This CDR3 spans 17 amino acids. Germline CDR1 and CDR2: LNHDA and SQIVND (reference sequence). This CDR3 is CASSMEMTGALNTEAFF. The CDR3 coding sequence is TGTGCCAGTAGTATGGAAATGACAGGCGCCCTGAACACTGAAGCTTTCTTT. Based on the CDR3 plus reference TRBV19 and TRBJ1-1, the full variable domain is DGGITQSPKYLFRKEGQNVTLSCEQNLNHDAMYWYRQDPGQGLRLIYYSQIVNDFQKGDIAEGYSVSREKKESFPLTVTSAQKNPTAFYLCASSMEMTGALNTEAFFGQGTRLTVV.

The V and J genes are TRBV11-2 and TRBJ1-5; D may be TRBD1 (5 bases). Germline loops: CDR1 SGHAT, CDR2 FQNNGV. V lost 4 bases, J lost 5 bases, and 24 bases lay in between. The CDR3 runs 18 residues. CDR3 in amino acids: CASSSDTTRGGSDQPQHF. CDR3 DNA: TGTGCCAGCAGCTCAGACACCACCCGGGGGGGGAGTGATCAGCCCCAGCATTTT.

Comment on this clone: At one of its ends the junction is not consistent with the germline gene, which may arise from a read error. The rearrangement joins TRBV6-5 to TRBJ1-2, with D maybe TRBD1 (6 bases). The V gene's germline CDR1 is MNHEY and CDR2 SVGAGI. The CDR3 is 11 residues long. CDR3 sequence: CATYGGGSPSF. The CDR3 bases are TGTGCCACCTACGGCGGGGGCTCTCCGAGCTTC.

J is TRBJ2-7 and V is TRBV30, with TRBD2 as a possible D gene (6 bases). CDR3 size: 12 residues. CDR1 and CDR2 from the germline V gene are GTSNPN and SVGIG (reference sequence). Deletions cut 1 base from V and 5 bases from J, with 9 bases between. The CDR3 bases are TGTGCCTGGAGTGAAGGGAGGCACGAGCAGTACTTC. Amino acids: CAWSEGRHEQYF. Combining the CDR3 with reference TRBV30 and TRBJ2-7 gives the whole variable domain SQTIHQWPATLVQPVGSPLSLECTVEGTSNPNLYWYRQAAGRGLQLLFYSVGIGQISSEVPQNLSASRPQDRQFILSSKKLLLSDSGFYLCAWSEGRHEQYFGPGTRLTVT.

The chain employs TRBV27 and TRBJ1-1; 7 nucleotides match TRBD1. This CDR3 has 15 amino acids. Germline V gives CDR1 MNHEY, CDR2 SMNVEV (reference sequence). V lost 3 bases and J lost 3; bases outside the gene matches: 7. For the CDR3, the DNA is TGTGCCAGCAGTTTTAATTGGCAGGGGGACACTGAAGCTTTCTTT. Residues: CASSFNWQGDTEAFF.